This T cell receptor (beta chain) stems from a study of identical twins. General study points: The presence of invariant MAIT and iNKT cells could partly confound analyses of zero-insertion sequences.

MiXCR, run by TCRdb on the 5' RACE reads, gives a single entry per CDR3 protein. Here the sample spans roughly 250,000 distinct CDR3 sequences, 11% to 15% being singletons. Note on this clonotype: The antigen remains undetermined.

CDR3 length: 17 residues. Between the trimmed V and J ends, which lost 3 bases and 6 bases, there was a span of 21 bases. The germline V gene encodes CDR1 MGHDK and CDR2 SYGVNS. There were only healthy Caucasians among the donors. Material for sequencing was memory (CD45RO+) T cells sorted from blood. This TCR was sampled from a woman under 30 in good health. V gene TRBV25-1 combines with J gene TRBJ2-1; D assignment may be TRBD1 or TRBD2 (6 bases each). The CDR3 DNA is TGTGCCAGCAGTGATTATAGAGGGGGGCCCTCACTCAATGAGCAGTTCTTC. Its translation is CASSDYRGGPSLNEQFF.